This record covers a single TCR beta chain. Its cognate antigen is unknown. This CDR3 is 15 amino acids long. V lost 3 bases to trimming and J lost 2 bases, with 15 bases between them. Germline assignment: CDR1 SQVTM and CDR2 ANQGSEA. This record belongs to a study of cytomegalovirus exposure and HLA in healthy donors. Study context: There were about 86 million unique TCRs (from HLA-typed donors) in an early data release.

Study-level findings and limits: The study carried out a later analysis of TCR beta sequences. It associated approximately 17,000 of them with specific HLA alleles at a false discovery rate of 0.05. Looking again later, the authors saw that most CMV-associated TCR beta chains seemed HLA-restricted. Later analysis identified a missense DCLRE1C variant that was linked to TCR beta V- and J-gene trimming.

The PCR used 60 Vbeta and 13 Jbeta primers. Clones were read by immunoSEQ multiplex PCR, and TCRdb kept only the in-frame ones, dropping some. The sample has more than 85,000 clones; around 78% are singletons. The V and J genes are TRBV29-1 and TRBJ2-3; TRBD1 is a possible D gene (5 bases). This TCR was sampled from a middle-aged man in good health and CMV-seronegative. The sample comprised PBMCs. The CDR3 DNA sequence: TGCAGCGTTGATGGGGTCAGGGTGGACACAGATACGCAGTATTTT. Translating gives CSVDGVRVDTDTQYF.